Shown below are 7 T cell receptor beta chains from a single sample sequenced in a study of response to subunit inactivated influenza vaccine. In TCRdb, the RT-PCR reads were re-called with MiXCR into one record per CDR3 protein. The sample holds approximately 680,000 distinct CDR3 sequences, 15% to 18% seen once. The sample in question was PBMCs from blood, obtained 12 days after vaccination. The receptors derive from a man aged 50 to 59 who received an inactivated influenza vaccine.

The CDR3 reads CASSPVAADSTDTQYF. The DNA of the CDR3 is TGTGCCAGCTCACCGGTCGCAGCCGATAGCACAGATACGCAGTATTTT. The chain uses TRBV18 and TRBJ2-3; D call uncertain. The V end lost 3 bases, the J end lost 0 bases, and 13 bases lay between the germline ends. The germline V gene encodes CDR1 KGHSH and CDR2 LQKENI. This CDR3 region has 16 residues.

This clonotype was observed a few times. The rearrangement links TRBV20-1 to TRBJ2-2; 10 bases are a match to TRBD2. In germline, CDR1 is DFQATT, CDR2 SNEGSKA (reference sequence). V shed 7 bases, J shed 6 bases, and the junction held 5 bases outside the gene matches. The length of the CDR3 is 13 residues. The CDR3 reads CSGSGRISGELFF. The CDR3 coding sequence is TGCAGTGGTAGCGGGAGGATTTCCGGGGAGCTGTTTTTT.

The sample holds many counts of this clonotype. This chain connects TRBV11-2 to TRBJ2-1; D unresolved. Germline lookup yields CDR1 SGHAT and CDR2 FQNNGV. V was cut by 8 bases and J by 7 bases, with 6 bases left in between. The CDR3 covers 10 residues. CDR3 residues: CASSANEQFF. The CDR3, as DNA: TGTGCCAGCTCGGCGAATGAGCAGTTCTTC.

The chain is built from TRBV2 and TRBJ2-7; D not certain. Germline V gives CDR1 SNHLY, CDR2 FYNNEI. This CDR3 is 13 amino acids long. The V end lost 7 bases, the J end lost 0 bases, and 10 bases lay between the germline ends. The CDR3 bases are TGTGCCAGCAAGGAGAGAGCCTCCTACGAGCAGTACTTC. Its translation: CASKERASYEQYF. The full variable domain, completed using reference TRBV2 and TRBJ2-7, is EPEVTQTPSHQVTQMGQEVILRCVPISNHLYFYWYRQILGQKVEFLVSFYNNEISEKSEIFDDQFSVERPDGSNFTLKIRSTKLEDSAMYFCASKERASYEQYFGPGTRLTVT.

The rearrangement links TRBV18 to TRBJ2-7, with 11 bases fitting TRBD2. J gave up 5 bases and V 8 bases, and 8 bases lay outside the gene matches. The CDR3 extends over 14 amino acids. The V gene's germline CDR1 is KGHSH and CDR2 LQKENI. Written as DNA, the CDR3 is TGTGCCAGCCTCAAGACTAGCGGGGCCCACGAGCAGTACTTC. The encoded protein is CASLKTSGAHEQYF.

This clonotype turned up a few times. The V call is TRBV12-3 or TRBV12-4, the J call TRBJ2-3, with 7 bases lining up with TRBD2. The CDR3 is 15 residues long. J lost 1 base, V lost 5 bases, and 6 bases had no gene match. CDR3 in amino acids: CASSPRDYRTDTQYF. The DNA of the CDR3 is TGTGCCAGCAGTCCCCGGGACTACCGCACAGATACGCAGTATTTT.

The sample holds a few counts of this clonotype. The CDR3 region is CASSHTTGGAKNIQYF. For the CDR3, the DNA is TGCGCCAGCAGCCACACAACGGGGGGAGCAAAAAACATTCAGTACTTC. The chain links TRBV4-1 to TRBJ2-4, with 7 bases lining up with TRBD2. J gave up 4 bases and V 3 bases, and 9 bases lay outside the gene matches. The CDR3 is made up of 16 amino acids. CDR1 is MGHRA and CDR2 is YSYEKL in the germline V gene.